The sequence of this T cell receptor (beta chain) was determined in a study of blood T cell repertoires in COVID-19. Study-wide context: Researchers got acute and convalescent COVID-19 samples from the United States, Italy and Spain. The cDNA or gDNA used as material had been derived from T cells, B-cell-depleted T cells, or PBMCs.

V lost 5 bases, J lost 3 bases, and 22 bases lay in between. This CDR3 has 17 residues. Germline-derived CDR1 and CDR2 are SGHVS and FQNEAQ. In the original workflow: Reference gene primers were amplified, and this amplification served to estimate nucleated cell counts. Produced via immunoSEQ multiplex PCR; TCRdb's table is partial and in-frame only. For V, J and clone size, that table is used; D and trimming come from the DNA. The sample has hundreds of thousands of clones; about 90% are singletons. Material: peripheral blood. This clonotype was obtained from a woman aged 18-30 years with acute or convalescent COVID-19. The chain carries TRBV7-8 and TRBJ1-2; a possible D gene is TRBD1 (6 bases). CDR3 sequence (DNA): TGTGCCAGCAGCCTGGGGCGAGGGGGGGCTTTGGACTATGGCTACACCTTC. Translated, it gives CASSLGRGGALDYGYTF.